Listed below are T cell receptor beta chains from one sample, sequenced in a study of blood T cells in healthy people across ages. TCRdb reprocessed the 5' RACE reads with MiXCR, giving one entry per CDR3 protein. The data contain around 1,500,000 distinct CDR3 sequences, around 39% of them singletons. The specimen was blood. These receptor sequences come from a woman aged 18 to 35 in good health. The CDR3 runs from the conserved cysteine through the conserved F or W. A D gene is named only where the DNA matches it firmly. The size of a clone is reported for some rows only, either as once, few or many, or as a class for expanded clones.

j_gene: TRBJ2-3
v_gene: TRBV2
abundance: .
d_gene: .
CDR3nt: TGTGCCAGCAGTGAGGTCGGGGGGCACACAGATACGCAGTATTTT
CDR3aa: CASSEVGGHTDTQYF

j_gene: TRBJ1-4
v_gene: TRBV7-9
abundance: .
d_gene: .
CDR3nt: TGTGCCAGCAGCTTCGACAGTAACCCTAATGAAAAACTGTTTTTT
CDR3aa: CASSFDSNPNEKLFF

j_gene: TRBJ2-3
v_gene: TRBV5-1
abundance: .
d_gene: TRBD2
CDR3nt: TGCGCCAGCAGCCCGTGGACTAGCGGGGCCACAGATACGCAGTATTTT
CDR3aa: CASSPWTSGATDTQYF

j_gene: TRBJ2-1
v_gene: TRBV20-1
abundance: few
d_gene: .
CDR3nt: TGCAGTGCTAGAGAACGCGAAAATACCTACAATGAGCAGTTCTTC
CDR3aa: CSARERENTYNEQFF

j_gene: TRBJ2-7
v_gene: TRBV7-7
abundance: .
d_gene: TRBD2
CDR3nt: TGTGCTAGCAGCCCCTCAAGCGGGGGGTCCTCCTACGAGCAGTACTTC
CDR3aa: CASSPSSGGSSYEQYF

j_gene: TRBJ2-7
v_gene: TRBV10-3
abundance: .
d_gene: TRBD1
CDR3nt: TGTACCATCAGTGGGCATACAGGGGGCGAGCAGTACTTC
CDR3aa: CTISGHTGGEQYF

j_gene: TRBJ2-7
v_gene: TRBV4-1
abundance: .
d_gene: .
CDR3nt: TGCGCCAGCAGCCAAGCGAACATTATCTACGAGCAGTACTTC
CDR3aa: CASSQANIIYEQYF

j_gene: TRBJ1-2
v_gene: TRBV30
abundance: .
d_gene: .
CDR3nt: TGTGCCTGGACGGTGGGAGACTATGGCTACACCTTC
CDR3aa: CAWTVGDYGYTF

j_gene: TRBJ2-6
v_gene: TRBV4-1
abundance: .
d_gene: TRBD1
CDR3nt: TGCGCCAGCAGCCCCACTCAGGGGGAGGCCAACGTCCTGACTTTC
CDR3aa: CASSPTQGEANVLTF

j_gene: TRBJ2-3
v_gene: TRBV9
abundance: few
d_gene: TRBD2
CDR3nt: TGTGCCAGCAGCCCCAGTAGGGGACTAGCGGGGTACGATACGCAGTATTTT
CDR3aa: CASSPSRGLAGYDTQYF

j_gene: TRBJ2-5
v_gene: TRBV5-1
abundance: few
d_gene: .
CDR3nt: TGCGCCAGCAGCGACTACAGGCCCCAAGAGACCCAGTACTTC
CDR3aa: CASSDYRPQETQYF

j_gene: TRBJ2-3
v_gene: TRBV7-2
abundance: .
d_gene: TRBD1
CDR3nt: TGTGCCAGCAGCTTATTCGGAAACAGGGGCGCAGATACGCAGTATTTT
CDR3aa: CASSLFGNRGADTQYF

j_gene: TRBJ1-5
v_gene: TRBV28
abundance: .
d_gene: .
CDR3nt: TGTGCCAGCAGTTCAAACGCCGGACTCTATCAGCCCCAGCATTTT
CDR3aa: CASSSNAGLYQPQHF

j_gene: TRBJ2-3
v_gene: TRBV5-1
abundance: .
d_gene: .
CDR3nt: TGCGCCAGCAGCTTGGGGATGGACCGTAGCACAGATACGCAGTATTTT
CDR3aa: CASSLGMDRSTDTQYF

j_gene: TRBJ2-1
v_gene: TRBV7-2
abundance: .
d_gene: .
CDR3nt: TGTGCCAGCAGCTTAGGGTTAGCGAGACACAATGAGCAGTTCTTC
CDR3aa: CASSLGLARHNEQFF

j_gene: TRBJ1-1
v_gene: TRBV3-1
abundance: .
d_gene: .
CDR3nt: TGTGCCAGCAGCCAAGTCGAGACGAACACTGAAGCTTTCTTT
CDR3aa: CASSQVETNTEAFF

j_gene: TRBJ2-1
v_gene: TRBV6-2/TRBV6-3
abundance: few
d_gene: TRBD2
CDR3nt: TGTGCCAGCAGTGACCCTTCCGGGACTAGCGGAAATGAGCAGTTCTTC
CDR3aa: CASSDPSGTSGNEQFF

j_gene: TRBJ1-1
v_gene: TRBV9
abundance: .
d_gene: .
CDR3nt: TGTGCCAGCAGCGCCTCACTGGACAGCCCTGAAGCTTTCTTT
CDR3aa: CASSASLDSPEAFF

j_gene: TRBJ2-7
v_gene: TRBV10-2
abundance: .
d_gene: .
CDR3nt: TGCGCCAGCAGTGCAATGGATTACAATGAGCAGTACTTC
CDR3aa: CASSAMDYNEQYF

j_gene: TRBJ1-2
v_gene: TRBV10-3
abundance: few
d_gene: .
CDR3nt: TGTGCCACAGGAGGGGATGGCTACACCTTC
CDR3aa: CATGGDGYTF

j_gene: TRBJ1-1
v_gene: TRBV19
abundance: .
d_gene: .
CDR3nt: TGTGCCAGTAGTATCCGGGCAGGTCCCAACACTGAAGCTTTCTTT
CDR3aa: CASSIRAGPNTEAFF

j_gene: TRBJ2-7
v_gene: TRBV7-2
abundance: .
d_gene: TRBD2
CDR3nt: TGTGCCAGCAGCTTAGCGCTCCTCTTACTAGCGGGGAGCTACGAGCAGTACTTC
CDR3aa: CASSLALLLLAGSYEQYF

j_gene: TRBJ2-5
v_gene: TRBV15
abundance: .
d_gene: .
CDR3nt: TGTGCCACCCGGTTTCCAGCGACGGAGACCCAGTACTTC
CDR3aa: CATRFPATETQYF

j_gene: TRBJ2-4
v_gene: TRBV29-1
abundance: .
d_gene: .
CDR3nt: TGCAGCGCCCTCCCGAACTCAAAAAACATTCAGTACTTC
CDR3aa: CSALPNSKNIQYF

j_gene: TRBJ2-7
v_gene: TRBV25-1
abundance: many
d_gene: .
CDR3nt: TGTGCCAGCAGATGGGGCTACGAGCAGTACTTC
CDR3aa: CASRWGYEQYF

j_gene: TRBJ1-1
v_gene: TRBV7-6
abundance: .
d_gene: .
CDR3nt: TGTGCCAGCAGCCACACACCCGGGACGGAAGAAGCTTTCTTT
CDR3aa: CASSHTPGTEEAFF

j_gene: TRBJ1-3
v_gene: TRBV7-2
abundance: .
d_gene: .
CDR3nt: TGTGCCAGCAGCTCCCCGGGGCGGGGAAACACCATATATTTT
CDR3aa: CASSSPGRGNTIYF

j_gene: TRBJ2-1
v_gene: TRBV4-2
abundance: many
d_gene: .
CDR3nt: TGTGCCAGCAGCCAAGATCGGGACCCCTCCTACAATGAGCAGTTCTTC
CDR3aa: CASSQDRDPSYNEQFF

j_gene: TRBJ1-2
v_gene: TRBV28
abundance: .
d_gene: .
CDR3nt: TGTGCCAGCAGACCCCCAGGGGTTAGTAGGGGCTACACCTTC
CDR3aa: CASRPPGVSRGYTF

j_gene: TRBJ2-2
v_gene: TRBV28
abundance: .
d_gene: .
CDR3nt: TGTGCCAGCAGCTCAGGACAGCCCGGGTCCGGGGAGCTGTTTTTT
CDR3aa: CASSSGQPGSGELFF

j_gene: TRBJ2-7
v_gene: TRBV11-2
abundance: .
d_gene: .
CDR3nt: TGTGCCAGCACAGGGGGGGGACTCTACGAGCAGTACTTC
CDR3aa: CASTGGGLYEQYF

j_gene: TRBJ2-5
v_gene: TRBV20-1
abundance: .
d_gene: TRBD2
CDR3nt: TGCAGTGCTCGACTAGCGGGTCCCAAGCAGTACTTC
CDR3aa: CSARLAGPKQYF

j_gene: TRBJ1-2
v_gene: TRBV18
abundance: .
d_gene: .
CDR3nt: TGTGCCAGCTCACCCGCTGGTGGCTACACCTTC
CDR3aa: CASSPAGGYTF

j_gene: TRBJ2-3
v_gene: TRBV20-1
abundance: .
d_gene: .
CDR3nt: TGCAGTGCTGGGGGAGGAGGGGGGGCCTTAGATACGCAGTATTTT
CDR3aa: CSAGGGGGALDTQYF

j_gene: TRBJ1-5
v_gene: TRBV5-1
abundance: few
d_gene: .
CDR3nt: TGCGCCAGCAGCCCAGGTGATCTTAGCAATCAGCCCCAGCATTTT
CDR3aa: CASSPGDLSNQPQHF

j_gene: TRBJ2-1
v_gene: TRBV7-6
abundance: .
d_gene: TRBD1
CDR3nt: TGTGCCATCAGCGACGGACAGGGCCCCTACAATGAGCAGTTCTTC
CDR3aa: CAISDGQGPYNEQFF

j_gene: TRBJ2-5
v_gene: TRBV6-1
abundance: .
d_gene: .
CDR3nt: TGTGCCAGCAGAGTAGGCAGCAAGCAAGAGACCCAGTACTTC
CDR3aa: CASRVGSKQETQYF

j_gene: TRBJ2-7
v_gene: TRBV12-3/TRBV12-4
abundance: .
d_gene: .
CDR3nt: TGTGCCAGCAGTTTAGGGGAGCGGAGAAGCTCCTACGAGCAGTACTTC
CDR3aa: CASSLGERRSSYEQYF

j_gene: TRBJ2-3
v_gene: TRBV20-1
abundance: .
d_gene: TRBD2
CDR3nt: TGCAGTGCCCCGACTAGCGGGGTCCCAGATACGCAGTATTTT
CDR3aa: CSAPTSGVPDTQYF

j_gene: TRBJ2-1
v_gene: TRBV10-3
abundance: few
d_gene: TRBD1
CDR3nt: TGTGCCATCAGTAGCCGACAGGGGGCGGGTCTAGCCGGCTACAATGAGCAGTTCTTC
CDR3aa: CAISSRQGAGLAGYNEQFF

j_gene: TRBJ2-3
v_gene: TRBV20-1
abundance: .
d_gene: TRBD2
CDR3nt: TGCAGTGCTAGCCCCGCGGGAGTAGGTACAGATACGCAGTATTTT
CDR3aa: CSASPAGVGTDTQYF

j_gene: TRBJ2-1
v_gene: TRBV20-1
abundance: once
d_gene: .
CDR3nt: TGCAGTGCTAAGGGGCGTAGCTCCTACAATGAGCAGTTCTTC
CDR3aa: CSAKGRSSYNEQFF

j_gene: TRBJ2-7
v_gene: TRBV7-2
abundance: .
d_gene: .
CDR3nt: TGTGCCAGCAGCGTCCGCGACTGGTCCAATGAGCAGTACTTC
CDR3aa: CASSVRDWSNEQYF

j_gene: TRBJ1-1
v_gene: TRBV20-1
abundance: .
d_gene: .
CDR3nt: TGCAGTGCTCAAAGGGAGCAGGCTTTCTTT
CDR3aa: CSAQREQAFF

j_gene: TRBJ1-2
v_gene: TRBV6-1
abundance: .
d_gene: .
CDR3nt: TGTGCCAGCAGGACCGATACAGGGAACTATGGCTACACCTTC
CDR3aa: CASRTDTGNYGYTF

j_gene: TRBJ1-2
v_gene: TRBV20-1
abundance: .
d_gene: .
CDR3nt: TGCAGTGCTACACCAGGGACTCTTCATGGCTACACCTTC
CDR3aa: CSATPGTLHGYTF

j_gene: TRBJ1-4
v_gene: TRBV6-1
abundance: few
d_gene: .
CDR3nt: TGTGCCAGCAGTGAGGCCCTACCTAATGAAAAACTGTTTTTT
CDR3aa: CASSEALPNEKLFF

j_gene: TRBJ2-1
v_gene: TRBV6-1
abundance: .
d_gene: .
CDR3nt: TGTGCCAGCAGTGCTTACTCGAGCTCCTACAATGAGCAGTTCTTC
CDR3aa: CASSAYSSSYNEQFF

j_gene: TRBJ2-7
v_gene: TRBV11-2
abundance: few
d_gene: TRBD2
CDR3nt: TGTGCCAGCAGCTTAGATTTATCTAGCGGGAGGGGCTACGAGCAGTACTTC
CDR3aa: CASSLDLSSGRGYEQYF

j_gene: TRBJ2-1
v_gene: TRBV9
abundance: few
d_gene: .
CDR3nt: TGTGCCAGCAGCGCTGATATAGCGCCTAGGGATGAGCAGTTCTTC
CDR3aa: CASSADIAPRDEQFF

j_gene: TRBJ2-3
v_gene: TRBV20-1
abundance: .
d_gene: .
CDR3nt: TGCAATGCTCGTAGACGCGGCACAGATACGCAGTATTTT
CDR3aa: CNARRRGTDTQYF